The rows below give T cell receptor beta chains drawn from one sample of a study of vaccination and CD4 T cells after COVID-19. TCRdb used MiXCR to reprocess the PCR reads, holding one entry per CDR3 protein. The sample has over 20,000 distinct CDR3 sequences; less than 45% are singletons. Their recognized antigens are unknown. The source material was CD4+ T cells from blood, cultured in vitro, sampled about 7 months after SARS-CoV-2 vaccination. The source is a human donor who had recovered from COVID-19. Both conserved end residues are part of each CDR3.

j_call v_call cdr3_aa
TRBJ2-7 TRBV12-3/TRBV12-4 CASSFSQGAGEQYF
TRBJ2-7 TRBV5-4 CASSPPGQPGFEQYF
TRBJ2-1 TRBV4-3 CASSQVNKGEQFF
TRBJ2-1 TRBV10-3 CAISEYLAGVAEQFF
TRBJ1-6 TRBV6-1 CASSRTVINSPLHF
TRBJ2-5 TRBV7-3 CASSSSGGPRPETQYF
TRBJ2-1 TRBV6-5 CASSFNGGDEQFF
TRBJ2-1 TRBV20-1 CSASGLAGGSNEQFF
TRBJ2-3 TRBV2 CASSEGAGGGDTQYF
TRBJ1-2 TRBV21-1 CANRDGTYGYTF
TRBJ2-7 TRBV4-2 CASSQDPTGQGYEQYF
TRBJ2-1 TRBV20-1 CSATGTRSLNEQFF
TRBJ1-2 TRBV7-2 CASSLDDWRGYTF
TRBJ2-7 TRBV7-9 CASSLRQGEDEQYF
TRBJ2-3 TRBV20-1 CSAESRTGTDTQYF
TRBJ2-7 TRBV12-3/TRBV12-4 CASSFVGGAQEQYF
TRBJ2-5 TRBV20-1 CSAPPITLRETQYF
TRBJ2-7 TRBV6-1 CASSRGLAGRYEQYF
TRBJ1-6 TRBV6-2/TRBV6-3 CASSPMDTYSPLHF
TRBJ1-5 TRBV6-1 CASPSHSNQPQRF
TRBJ1-2 TRBV7-3 CASSSDATGASGYTF
TRBJ2-5 TRBV2 CASIGQGGETQYF
TRBJ1-5 TRBV21-1 CASTKSPGTGGRRNQPQHF
TRBJ1-2 TRBV28 CASTSGQGGGYTF
TRBJ2-5 TRBV28 CASSPGTFSKGATQYF
TRBJ2-3 TRBV7-2 CASSVARGSTDTQYF
TRBJ1-5 TRBV19 CASRDRLRPQHF
TRBJ2-3 TRBV24-1 CATYRGHTDTQYF
TRBJ1-1 TRBV7-6 CASSLEIGLETEAFF
TRBJ2-3 TRBV20-1 CSARDSGQFTDTQYF
TRBJ2-3 TRBV5-8 CASSTRASSGTQYF
TRBJ2-1 TRBV6-1 CASNRSPRGYEQFF
TRBJ2-7 TRBV20-1 CSARFKESYEQYF
TRBJ1-5 TRBV7-3 CASSLSLGEPQHF
TRBJ1-5 TRBV19 CASSTRQSSNQPQHF
TRBJ2-1 TRBV20-1 CSARVGTSGGVEQFF
TRBJ1-5 TRBV5-8 CASHRGGLGNQPQHF
TRBJ2-3 TRBV6-1 CASSGLAARSSTDTQYF
TRBJ2-7 TRBV19 CASSSPWGERLGEQYF
TRBJ2-5 TRBV6-1 CASSKDGQGWQETQYF
TRBJ2-3 TRBV20-1 CSLGGPSTDTQYF
TRBJ1-1 TRBV6-1 CASSLEGGVTEAFF
TRBJ1-6 TRBV15 CATSREAIRDSPFHF
TRBJ1-5 TRBV7-2 CASSRGDSNQPQHF
TRBJ1-2 TRBV7-8 CASSPRGQGKSNYGYTF
TRBJ2-5 TRBV12-3/TRBV12-4 CASSLGRDGPTGETQYF
TRBJ2-1 TRBV20-1 CSARGLAGETYNEQFF
TRBJ2-7 TRBV20-1 CSARIGPRQYF
TRBJ2-2 TRBV7-6 CASSPLNTGELFF
TRBJ1-1 TRBV5-4 CASRNGQALLGTEAFF
TRBJ1-5 TRBV6-1 CASSDTGYNQPQHF
TRBJ2-5 TRBV4-2 CASSQDAAGGRETQYF
TRBJ2-7 TRBV5-1 CASSLSSGRAGEQYF
TRBJ1-6 TRBV27 CASSFGGNSPLHF